This TCR beta chain was sequenced for a study of neoadjuvant anti-PD-1 for oral cavity cancer listed by TCRdb under 2021. Concerning the study at large: Before curative-intent surgical resection, most patients were given three to four biweekly doses of nivolumab at 3 mg/kg. A fourth nivolumab dose was given around day 43 to patients without progression, and definitive surgical resection was performed in those patients on days 50-56. Patients with complete response, partial response or stable disease by RECIST 1.1 were defined as responders, whereas patients with progression were defined as non-responders. An approximately 31% response rate was observed in the parent correlative cohort, in which about a dozen patients were included.

Trimming at the junction amounts to 6 bases on V and 3 bases on J, and the germline ends lie 15 bases apart. The CDR3 spans 15 residues, from the cysteine through the phenylalanine. Of the read, only the CDR3 DNA is kept; its 45 bases are in frame from base 1. The germline V gene (reference sequence) supplies CDR1 MNHEY and CDR2 SMNVEV. Per the publication, the time point label means: after neoadjuvant nivolumab, at surgical resection. Patients had been newly diagnosed with stage II-IVA oral cavity squamous cell carcinoma, and no prior systemic or radiation treatment had been given to the patients. The cohort consisted of patients with HPV-negative, locally advanced oral cavity squamous cell carcinoma. Peripheral blood mononuclear cells were analyzed directly and were not maintained or expanded in culture. The samples were obtained from a longitudinal correlative study of a single-arm phase II trial testing neoadjuvant nivolumab in oral cavity squamous cell carcinoma. Genomic DNA-based TCRbeta sequencing was performed on subject-matched pre- and post-treatment PBMCs and tumors from three responders and three non-responders. Peripheral blood mononuclear cells were collected once before nivolumab treatment and again after treatment, at the time of surgery. The Maxwell RSC DNA from Cells kit was used to extract genomic DNA from PBMCs.

Remarks on this clone: This clone's antigen is unknown. No clone much larger than this one lies a single base away; base qualities are absent.

PBMC libraries used mostly roughly 500 ng of input genomic DNA for deep sequencing, with six replicates per sample. The immunoSEQ hsTCRbeta kit was used to prepare TCRbeta libraries according to the manufacturer's instructions. The completed libraries were mixed into a single pool at 3 nM, then sequenced with an Illumina NovaSeq 6000 S4 flow cell. Per the original workflow: Raw data preprocessing and quality control were performed with the immunoSEQ Analyzer. The analysis was limited to productive rearrangements, and each clonotype was defined by a unique CDR3 amino acid sequence. Repertoire clonality was estimated as the Gini-Simpson index, which was computed with the R package tcR. Student's t test was used to compare Gini indices, while Pearson correlation assessed associations with tumor size change. The immuneACCESS repertoire file appears here via TCRdb, limited to in-frame rearrangements. These files lack a portion of the clones; in checked studies, under half of the deficit traces to unresolved V genes, and the cause of the others is not known. Clone size and the V and J calls come from that table; the DNA yielded D and trimming. This sample lists some 61,000 clones; about 88% were detected once. In total, the top ten clones hold about 3.4% of the sample.

The study at large found these results: Within PBMCs, T cell clonality (Gini index) was significantly higher in non-responders than responders after neoadjuvant nivolumab. TCR analyses included only three patients per response group, and the authors called for larger cohorts for validation. Higher pretreatment blood Treg/Th17 ratios correlated with both higher pretreatment blood TCRbeta clonality and lower post-treatment tumor TCRbeta clonality.

This clonotype originated in a person aged 40 to 85 with oral cavity squamous cell carcinoma. Recombination linked TRBV27 to TRBJ1-5; the D region possibly corresponds to TRBD1 (6 bases align). Specimen: PBMCs, collected after nivolumab (anti-PD-1) treatment. The sequenced DNA is TGTGCCAGCAGACCCTCGACAGGCTTCAATCAGCCCCAGCATTTT. Translated, this gives CASRPSTGFNQPQHF.